This T cell receptor (beta chain) was identified in a study of T cell repertoires in cytomegalovirus infection. On the study more broadly: The authors relied on CMV epitopes, both recently identified HLA-C-restricted and well-studied HLA-B-restricted.

One entry per CDR3 protein results from TCRdb running MiXCR on the reads. Of hundreds of thousands of distinct CDR3 sequences listed, about 31% are singletons. The germline V gene encodes CDR1 MNHEY and CDR2 SMNVEV (reference sequence). Trimming stripped 2 bases from V and 5 bases from J, with 14 bases between. CDR3 length equals 15 residues. Study conclusions and caveats: There were carriers of CMV plus the relevant HLA, and cumulative public TCR beta family frequency identified them. HLA-C-restricted, CMV-specific TCR beta clonotypes were dominant ex vivo.

This clonotype occurred a few times. Antigen: not known. The J gene is TRBJ2-3, the V gene TRBV27; D is possibly TRBD1 (6 bases). Here the sequenced sample was cultured CD8+ T cells from PBMCs, taken from culture after CMV antigen stimulation. The sequence was obtained from a human donor in good health (CMV status not recorded). Some clones in this sample may be carry-over from other donors' samples. For the CDR3, the DNA is TGTGCCAGCAGTTTACTGGGCCAGGGGCAAGATACGCAGTATTTT. This codes for CASSLLGQGQDTQYF.